The 28 T cell receptor beta chains reported below all come from one sample, sequenced in a study of T-cell reconstitution after alpha-beta-depleted transplantation in children. Using unique molecular identifiers, the investigators prepared the TCRbeta library. One entry per CDR3 protein, called by TCRdb with MiXCR from the PCR reads. The sample holds about 91,000 distinct CDR3 sequences; approximately 8.4% are singletons and the top ten take over 6%. The material was PBMCs from the stem cell graft donor, obtained from the stem cell graft. The source is a human donor who donated a stem cell graft to a child with congenital amegakaryocytic thrombocytopenia.

The J gene is TRBJ1-5, the V gene TRBV9; a possible D gene is TRBD1 (6 bases). Germline V gives CDR1 SGDLS, CDR2 YYNGEE. The CDR3 sequence is 14 residues long. The V end was cut by 4 bases, the J end by 7 bases, with 15 bases between. The CDR3 DNA reads as TGTGCCAGCAGCCCTTGGGGGGCAGGCCAGCCCCAGCATTTT. Its translation: CASSPWGAGQPQHF. Together with reference TRBV9 and TRBJ1-5, the CDR3 gives the full variable domain: DSGVTQTPKHLITATGQRVTLRCSPRSGDLSVYWYQQSLDQGLQFLIQYYNGEERAKGNILERFSAQQFPDLHSELNLSSLELGDSALYFCASSPWGAGQPQHFGDGTRLSIL.

This clonotype occurred once. Given a much more abundant clone one base away, this may be a read error. The chain links TRBV5-1 to TRBJ2-3; D remains ambiguous. V lost 1 base to trimming and J lost 8 bases, with 17 bases between them. The CDR3 has 15 amino acids. Germline V gives CDR1 SGHRS, CDR2 YFSETQ. This chain's CDR3 is CASSLSLGPAGTQYF. The CDR3 DNA reads as TGCGCCAGCAGCTTGAGCCTAGGTCCCGCAGGTACGCAGTATTTT.

As concerns this clonotype: This may arise from a read error, as a much more abundant clone is one base away. The J gene is TRBJ1-4, the V gene TRBV16; D is undetermined. From germline, CDR1 is KGHSY and CDR2 FQNENV. The CDR3 covers 15 residues. The CDR3 region is CASSQFGATNETLFF. The CDR3 DNA follows: TGTGCCAGCAGCCAATTTGGCGCAACTAATGAAACACTGTTTTTT.

This clonotype has more than one count but fewer than ten. The chain joins TRBV20-1 to TRBJ2-6; 9 nucleotides align to TRBD1. Germline V gene data show CDR1 as DFQATT and CDR2 as SNEGSKA (reference sequence). This CDR3 is 16 amino acids long. J lost 4 bases, V lost 5 bases, and 9 bases had no gene match. The CDR3 nucleotides are TGCAGTGCTGGCCGGGACAGGGTAACGGGGGCCAACGTCCTGACTTTC. Translation: CSAGRDRVTGANVLTF.

There are many counts of this clonotype. The chain recombines TRBV5-1 with TRBJ2-3; 15 positions match TRBD2. After removal of 3 bases from V and 8 bases from J, the junction contained 7 bases not matched to a gene. Germline V gene data show CDR1 as SGHRS and CDR2 as YFSETQ. The CDR3 runs 16 residues. CDR3 coding DNA: TGCGCCAGCAGCTCCGGGACTAGCGGGGGGAGATTTACGCAGTATTTT. Encoded protein: CASSSGTSGGRFTQYF.

This rearrangement joins TRBV7-8 to TRBJ2-1; tentatively, D is TRBD2 (5 bases). V was clipped by 10 bases and J by 2 bases, with 15 bases between them. The CDR3 sequence is 14 residues long. CDR1 and CDR2 (germline): SGHVS, FQNEAQ. The CDR3 reads CAMGPGGPYNEQFF. CDR3 bases: TGTGCCATGGGCCCCGGAGGCCCCTACAATGAGCAGTTCTTC.

This clonotype was counted at least ten times. V usage is TRBV5-1 and J usage is TRBJ1-3, with TRBD1 matching 7 bases. Losses at the gene ends were 4 bases for V and 3 bases for J; bases not matched to a gene: 4. Per the germline V gene, CDR1 is SGHRS and CDR2 is YFSETQ. The CDR3 runs 14 residues. CDR3 protein: CASSPGQYGNTIYF. CDR3 DNA sequence: TGCGCCAGCAGCCCGGGACAGTATGGAAACACCATATATTTT.

This clonotype appeared many times. The V and J genes are TRBV20-1 and TRBJ2-5; 9 nucleotides agree with TRBD2. Germline-derived CDR1 and CDR2 are DFQATT and SNEGSKA (reference sequence). V trimming: 6 bases; J trimming: 3 bases; junction bases outside the gene matches: 8. The CDR3 consists of 14 residues. DNA of the CDR3: TGCAGTGCGCAGCGGGGGGCCAGCAAAGAGACCCAGTACTTC. Translating gives CSAQRGASKETQYF.

This clonotype was counted at least ten times. The V and J genes are TRBV5-4 and TRBJ2-3, with a weak D call TRBD1 (6 bases). The CDR3 contains 17 residues. CDR1 is SGHNT and CDR2 is YYREEE in the germline V gene (reference sequence). V was shortened by 2 bases and J by 4 bases, with 20 bases between the two germline ends. For the CDR3, the DNA is TGTGCCAGCAGCTTCCACCGACAGGCCACGGACCCAGATACGCAGTATTTT. Encoded protein: CASSFHRQATDPDTQYF.

This clonotype was counted at least ten times. V and J are TRBV7-2 and TRBJ1-5; possible D gene TRBD1, 5 bases. The CDR3 has 15 amino acids. Germline CDR1 is SGHTA and CDR2 is FQGNSA. V was cut by 1 base and J by 6 bases, with 13 bases left in between. The DNA for the CDR3 is TGTGCCAGCAGCTTAGTTGGGACCGGGGGTCAGCCCCAGCATTTT. Its translation is CASSLVGTGGQPQHF.

V is TRBV2 and J is TRBJ2-7; perhaps D is TRBD1 or TRBD2 (6 bases each). The CDR3 loop spans 15 amino acids. V was cut by 1 base and J by 1 base, with 11 bases left in between. Germline assignment: CDR1 SNHLY and CDR2 FYNNEI. The CDR3 DNA follows: TGTGCCAGCAGTGAAGAGGGGGGTCTGTCCTACGAGCAGTACTTC. Its protein product is CASSEEGGLSYEQYF. The entire variable domain, with the rest obtained from reference TRBV2 and TRBJ2-7, is as follows: EPEVTQTPSHQVTQMGQEVILRCVPISNHLYFYWYRQILGQKVEFLVSFYNNEISEKSEIFDDQFSVERPDGSNFTLKIRSTKLEDSAMYFCASSEEGGLSYEQYFGPGTRLTVT.

This clonotype was recorded a few times. The chain uses TRBV18 and TRBJ2-1; 7 bases are a match to TRBD1. V dropped 6 bases and J dropped 10; count of bases not matched to a gene: 6. This CDR3 has 12 amino acids. Germline V gene sequence: CDR1 KGHSH, CDR2 LQKENI. The CDR3 DNA reads as TGTGCCAGCTCCCACGGACAGGCGGAGCAGTTCTTC. Its protein product is CASSHGQAEQFF.

The chain carries TRBV19 and TRBJ2-3; D ambiguous. In germline, CDR1 is LNHDA, CDR2 SQIVND (reference sequence). V gave up 8 bases and J gave up 8 bases, with 23 bases separating them. The CDR3 has 15 residues. Here the CDR3 DNA reads TGTGCCAGTTGTCCCTCTAGAAGTTCCTACGGTACGCAGTATTTT. Protein: CASCPSRSSYGTQYF.

This clonotype was counted ten times or more. V gene TRBV7-2 combines with J gene TRBJ2-3, with D maybe TRBD2 (5 bases). This CDR3 comprises 15 residues. V was shortened by 5 bases and J by 3 bases, with 15 bases between the two germline ends. Germline CDR1 SGHTA, CDR2 FQGNSA. The CDR3 region is CASSPRASRTDTQYF. CDR3 sequence (DNA): TGTGCCAGCAGCCCTCGAGCTAGCCGTACAGATACGCAGTATTTT.

The chain has TRBV5-1 and TRBJ1-4; 10 positions match TRBD1. The CDR3 loop spans 14 amino acids. V lost 3 bases to trimming and J lost 7 bases; unmatched junction nucleotides: 3. The germline V gene encodes CDR1 SGHRS and CDR2 YFSETQ. CDR3 bases: TGCGCCAGCAGCTCATGGGACAGGGGTGAAAAACTGTTTTTT. Its translation: CASSSWDRGEKLFF.

The sample holds many counts of this clonotype. V gene TRBV15 combines with J gene TRBJ2-7, with D perhaps TRBD1 (5 bases). Germline loops: CDR1 LNHNV, CDR2 YYDKDF (reference sequence). Trimming removed 0 bases at V and 3 bases at J, with 12 bases between. This CDR3 region has 15 residues. This CDR3 reads CATSRDTDTGYEQYF. DNA for the CDR3: TGTGCCACCAGCAGAGATACGGACACCGGCTACGAGCAGTACTTC.

This sequence joins TRBV6-5 and TRBJ2-6; D perhaps matches TRBD1 (6 bases). This CDR3 is built from 17 residues. Germline-derived CDR1 and CDR2 are MNHEY and SVGAGI. With 5 bases removed from V and 2 bases from J, the gap between germline ends came to 16 bases. This CDR3 reads CASSNLPQGAGANVLTF. The CDR3, as DNA: TGTGCCAGCAGTAACCTACCACAGGGCGCTGGGGCCAACGTCCTGACTTTC.

Only a few counts were recorded for this clonotype. This rearrangement joins TRBV29-1 to TRBJ2-3; TRBD2 matches 10 bases. The CDR3 is made up of 13 amino acids. In germline, CDR1 is SQVTM, CDR2 ANQGSEA. Trimming at V came to 7 bases and at J to 5 bases, leaving 6 bases not matched to a gene. The DNA of the CDR3 is TGCAGCGGGGGTAGCGGGGGGAAAGATACGCAGTATTTT. Protein product: CSGGSGGKDTQYF.

In its sample, this clonotype was seen many times. The J gene is TRBJ2-7, the V gene TRBV20-1, with 8 bases that match TRBD1. This CDR3 comprises 14 residues. J gave up 5 bases and V 2 bases, and 8 bases lay outside the gene matches. Germline V CDR1 and CDR2: DFQATT, SNEGSKA (reference sequence). The CDR3 DNA is TGCAGTGCTAGAACACCGGGACAGGTGAACGAGCAGTACTTC. It is translated as CSARTPGQVNEQYF.

The table lists this clonotype with many counts. The chain employs TRBV20-1 and TRBJ2-3, with D perhaps matching TRBD2 (6 bases). Germline CDR1 and CDR2: DFQATT and SNEGSKA (reference sequence). The V gene lost 7 bases and the J gene lost 8 bases, with 25 bases spanning the gap. This CDR3 comprises 15 residues. CDR3 region: CSVPPPGRREGTQYF. CDR3 DNA: TGCAGTGTACCTCCCCCGGGACGGCGGGAAGGTACGCAGTATTTT.

Many counts were recorded for this clonotype. The chain recombines TRBV7-2 with TRBJ1-4; the D gene is possibly TRBD1 (5 bases). The length of the CDR3 is 14 residues. Germline CDR1 reads SGHTA; CDR2 reads FQGNSA. V was trimmed by 1 base and J by 5 bases, leaving 8 bases between them. The CDR3 protein is CASSLVGANEKLFF. CDR3 nucleotides: TGTGCCAGCAGCTTAGTAGGGGCCAATGAAAAACTGTTTTTT.

This clonotype has at least ten counts. The V and J genes are TRBV12-3 or TRBV12-4 and TRBJ1-1, with D unresolved. The CDR3 covers 15 residues. The V and J ends lost 5 bases and 1 base respectively, with 14 bases between them. As DNA, the CDR3 is TGTGCCAGCAGTAATCGACTGGGGAGGAACACTGAAGCTTTCTTT. Translating it yields CASSNRLGRNTEAFF.

This clonotype showed up many times. V is TRBV12-3 or TRBV12-4 and J is TRBJ1-1; TRBD1 is a possible D gene (5 bases). The CDR3 runs 11 residues. Trimming took 4 bases from V and 8 from J, leaving 8 bases between them. The CDR3: CASSSYREAFF. The CDR3 DNA reads TGTGCCAGCAGTTCGTACAGGGAAGCTTTCTTT.

This clonotype was counted ten times or more. This rearrangement joins TRBV29-1 to TRBJ1-1; 11 positions agree with TRBD1. The CDR3 totals 15 residues. Trimming cost V 1 base and J 4 bases; bases outside gene matches: 5. Germline lookup yields CDR1 SQVTM and CDR2 ANQGSEA. CDR3 amino acids: CSVEGTGGSGTEAFF. The CDR3 nucleotides are TGCAGCGTTGAAGGGACAGGGGGCTCCGGCACTGAAGCTTTCTTT.

This clonotype was detected many times. The J gene is TRBJ1-2, the V gene TRBV7-9; D is unclear. CDR3 length equals 13 residues. Between the trimmed V and J ends, which lost 2 bases and 6 bases, there was a span of 10 bases. Germline V lookup: CDR1 SEHNR, CDR2 FQNEAQ (reference sequence). Here the CDR3 reads CASSLQVSDGYTF. CDR3 coding DNA: TGTGCCAGCAGCTTACAGGTTTCGGATGGCTACACCTTC.

The gene calls are TRBV11-1 and TRBJ2-1; 9 bases align to TRBD2. Trimming at V came to 3 bases and at J to 7 bases, leaving 7 bases not matched to a gene. This CDR3 is 15 amino acids long. Germline CDR1 and CDR2: SGHAT and FQDESV (reference sequence). The CDR3 DNA is TGTGCCAGCAGCTTTCCAGCGGGAGGAAAAAATGAGCAGTTCTTC. This encodes CASSFPAGGKNEQFF.

There are many counts of this clonotype. The gene calls are TRBV3-1 and TRBJ2-7; weak D call: TRBD2 (6 bases). The germline CDR1 and CDR2 sequences are LGHDT and YNNKEL (reference sequence). This CDR3 has 14 amino acids. V was cut by 0 bases and J by 5 bases, with 11 bases left in between. The CDR3 region is CASSQEGGADEQYF. The CDR3 DNA is TGTGCCAGCAGCCAAGAGGGGGGAGCAGACGAGCAGTACTTC.

The table lists this clonotype with many counts. The J gene is TRBJ1-6, the V gene TRBV7-9, with D unclear. Trimming removed 4 bases at V and 11 bases at J, with 12 bases between. The CDR3 spans 13 residues. Germline V gives CDR1 SEHNR, CDR2 FQNEAQ (reference sequence). CDR3 sequence reads: CASSSADRTPLHF. DNA for the CDR3: TGTGCCAGCAGCTCGGCAGACCGAACACCCCTCCACTTT.